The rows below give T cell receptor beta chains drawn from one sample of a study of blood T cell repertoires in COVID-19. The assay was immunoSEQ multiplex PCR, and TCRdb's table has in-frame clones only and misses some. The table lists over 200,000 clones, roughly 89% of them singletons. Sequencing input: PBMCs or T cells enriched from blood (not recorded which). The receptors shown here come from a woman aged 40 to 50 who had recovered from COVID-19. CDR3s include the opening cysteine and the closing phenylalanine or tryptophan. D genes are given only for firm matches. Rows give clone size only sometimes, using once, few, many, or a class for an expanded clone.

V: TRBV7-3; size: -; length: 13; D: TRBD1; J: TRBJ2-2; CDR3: CASSRQGTGELFF; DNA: TGTGCCAGCAGCCGACAGGGGACCGGGGAGCTGTTTTTT
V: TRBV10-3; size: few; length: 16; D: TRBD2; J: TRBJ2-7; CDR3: CAIFDPRSSGRYEQYF; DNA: TGTGCCATCTTCGACCCCCGGAGTAGCGGGAGGTACGAGCAGTACTTC
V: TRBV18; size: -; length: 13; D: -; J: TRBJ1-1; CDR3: CASSPQGGTEAFF; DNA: TGTGCCAGCTCACCCCAGGGAGGTACTGAAGCTTTCTTT
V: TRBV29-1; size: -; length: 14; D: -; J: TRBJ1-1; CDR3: CSVLLRGAYTEAFF; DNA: TGCAGCGTCCTCCTACGGGGGGCCTACACTGAAGCTTTCTTT
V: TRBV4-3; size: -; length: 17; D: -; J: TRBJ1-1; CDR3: CASSQVGYGRVYTEAFF; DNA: TGCGCCAGCAGCCAAGTGGGCTATGGAAGAGTTTACACTGAAGCTTTCTTT
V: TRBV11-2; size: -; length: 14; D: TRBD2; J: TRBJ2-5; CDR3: CASSGLAGLETQYF; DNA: TGTGCCAGCAGCGGATTAGCGGGGTTAGAGACCCAGTACTTC
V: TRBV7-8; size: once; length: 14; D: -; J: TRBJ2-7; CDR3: CASSLGTVSYEQYF; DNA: TGTGCCAGCAGCTTAGGGACAGTCTCCTACGAGCAGTACTTC
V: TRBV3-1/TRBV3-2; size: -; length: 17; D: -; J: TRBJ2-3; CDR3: CASSGEYKPGSTDTQYF; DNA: TGTGCCAGCAGCGGTGAATACAAGCCGGGGTCCACAGATACGCAGTATTTT
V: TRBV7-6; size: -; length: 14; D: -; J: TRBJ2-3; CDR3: CASSSGLTGDTQYF; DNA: TGTGCCAGCAGCTCGGGACTGACGGGTGATACGCAGTATTTT
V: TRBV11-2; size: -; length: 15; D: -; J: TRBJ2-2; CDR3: CASSLLTGLAGELFF; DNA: TGTGCCAGCAGCTTATTAACAGGGCTCGCCGGGGAGCTGTTTTTT
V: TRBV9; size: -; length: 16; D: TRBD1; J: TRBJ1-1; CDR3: CASSTDRGRKVTEAFF; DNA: TGTGCCAGCAGCACCGACAGGGGGCGAAAGGTTACTGAAGCTTTCTTT
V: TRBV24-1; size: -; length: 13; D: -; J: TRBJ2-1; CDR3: CATMGGGAGEQFF; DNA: TGTGCCACCATGGGTGGAGGGGCCGGTGAGCAGTTCTTC
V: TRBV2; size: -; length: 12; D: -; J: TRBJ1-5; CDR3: CASKTGDQPQHF; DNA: TGTGCCAGCAAGACAGGAGATCAGCCCCAGCATTTT
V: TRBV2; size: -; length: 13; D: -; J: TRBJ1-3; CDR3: CASSEYSASTIYF; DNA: TGTGCCAGCAGTGAATATTCCGCGAGCACCATATATTTT
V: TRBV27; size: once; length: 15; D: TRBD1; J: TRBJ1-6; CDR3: CASSLEAQGAGPLHF; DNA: TGTGCCAGCAGTTTAGAGGCACAGGGGGCCGGTCCCCTCCACTTT
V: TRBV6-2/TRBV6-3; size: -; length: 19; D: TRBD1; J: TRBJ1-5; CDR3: CASSYSLNRGLGGNQPQHF; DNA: TGTGCCAGCAGTTACTCCCTTAACAGGGGTTTGGGGGGCAATCAGCCCCAGCATTTT
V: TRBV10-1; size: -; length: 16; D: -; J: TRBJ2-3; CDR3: CASSPWGRESTDTQYF; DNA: TGCGCCAGCAGTCCCTGGGGGCGGGAGTCCACAGATACGCAGTATTTT
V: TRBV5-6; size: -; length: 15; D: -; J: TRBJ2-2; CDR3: CASSLVATMAGELFF; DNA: TGTGCCAGCAGCTTGGTAGCTACTATGGCCGGGGAGCTGTTTTTT
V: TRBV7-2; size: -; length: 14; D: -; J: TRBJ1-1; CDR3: CASSLSAGRGEAFF; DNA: TGTGCCAGCAGCTTATCTGCAGGGAGGGGTGAAGCTTTCTTT
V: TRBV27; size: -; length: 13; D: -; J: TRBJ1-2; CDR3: CASSLREGNGYTF; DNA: TGTGCCAGCAGTTTAAGGGAGGGTAACGGCTACACCTTC
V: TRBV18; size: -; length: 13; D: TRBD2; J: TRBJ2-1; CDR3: CASSLGLVVEQFF; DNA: TGTGCCAGCTCACTCGGACTAGTTGTTGAGCAGTTCTTC
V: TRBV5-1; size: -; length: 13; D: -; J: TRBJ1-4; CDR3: CASSPGVNEKLFF; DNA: TGCGCCAGCAGCCCCGGAGTAAATGAAAAACTGTTTTTT
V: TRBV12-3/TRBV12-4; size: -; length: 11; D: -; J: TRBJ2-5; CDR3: CASSLSETQYF; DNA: TGTGCCAGCAGTTTATCGGAGACCCAGTACTTC
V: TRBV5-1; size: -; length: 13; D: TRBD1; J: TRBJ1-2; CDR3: CASSSGQRDGYTF; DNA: TGCGCCAGCAGCTCGGGACAGAGGGATGGCTACACCTTC
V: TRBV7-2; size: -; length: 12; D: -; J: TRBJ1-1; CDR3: CASSLGGPGAFF; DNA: TGTGCCAGCAGCTTAGGGGGGCCGGGAGCTTTCTTT
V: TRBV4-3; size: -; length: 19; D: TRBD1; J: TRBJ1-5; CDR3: CASSQGVVGGGLGNQPQHF; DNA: TGCGCCAGCAGCCAAGGGGTAGTTGGAGGGGGCTTAGGCAATCAGCCCCAGCATTTT
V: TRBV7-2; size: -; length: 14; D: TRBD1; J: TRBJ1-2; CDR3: CASSLDRGNYGYTF; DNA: TGTGCCAGCAGCTTAGACAGGGGGAACTATGGCTACACCTTC
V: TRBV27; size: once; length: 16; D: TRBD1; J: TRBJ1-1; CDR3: CASSLFLPGQGTEAFF; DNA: TGTGCCAGCAGTTTGTTCCTTCCGGGACAGGGTACTGAAGCTTTCTTT
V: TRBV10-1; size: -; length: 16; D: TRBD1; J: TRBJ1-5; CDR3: CASRPRYRGLDQPQHF; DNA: TGCGCCAGCAGACCAAGATACAGGGGGCTGGATCAGCCCCAGCATTTT
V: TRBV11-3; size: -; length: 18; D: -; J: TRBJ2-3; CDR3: CASSPTSPRQPWGDTQYF; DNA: TGTGCCAGCAGCCCTACTAGCCCTAGACAACCCTGGGGGGATACGCAGTATTTT
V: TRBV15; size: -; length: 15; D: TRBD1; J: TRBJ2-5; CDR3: CATSRRRQGQETQYF; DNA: TGTGCCACCAGCAGACGTAGACAGGGACAAGAGACCCAGTACTTC
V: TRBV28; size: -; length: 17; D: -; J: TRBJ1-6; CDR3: CASSLAAFSSYNSPLHF; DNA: TGTGCCAGCTCATTGGCGGCTTTCAGCTCCTATAATTCACCCCTCCACTTT
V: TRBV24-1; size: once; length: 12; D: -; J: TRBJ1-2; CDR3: CATSLRGYGYTF; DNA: TGTGCCACCAGTTTAAGGGGTTATGGCTACACCTTC
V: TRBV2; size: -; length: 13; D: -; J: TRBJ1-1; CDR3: CASSESMNTEAFF; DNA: TGTGCCAGCAGTGAGAGCATGAACACTGAAGCTTTCTTT
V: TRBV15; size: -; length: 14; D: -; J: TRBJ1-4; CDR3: CATSREVNSEKLFF; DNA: TGTGCCACCAGCAGAGAGGTAAACAGTGAAAAACTGTTTTTT
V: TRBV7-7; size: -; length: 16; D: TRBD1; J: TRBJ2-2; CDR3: CASSLRTGPNTGELFF; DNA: TGTGCCAGCAGCTTAAGGACAGGGCCGAACACCGGGGAGCTGTTTTTT
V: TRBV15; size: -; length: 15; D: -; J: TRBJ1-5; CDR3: CATSRDDSRNQPQHF; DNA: TGTGCCACCAGCAGAGATGACAGTCGCAATCAGCCCCAGCATTTT
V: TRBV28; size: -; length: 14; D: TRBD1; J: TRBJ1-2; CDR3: CASRPTGGGYGYTF; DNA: TGTGCCAGCAGGCCTACAGGGGGCGGCTATGGCTACACCTTC
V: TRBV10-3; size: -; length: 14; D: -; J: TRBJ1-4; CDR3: CAISESNGPGKLFF; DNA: TGTGCCATCAGTGAGTCGAACGGTCCGGGGAAACTGTTTTTT
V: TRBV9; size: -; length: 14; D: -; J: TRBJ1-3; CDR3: CASSEVDIGNTIYF; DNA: TGTGCCAGCAGCGAGGTAGACATAGGAAACACCATATATTTT
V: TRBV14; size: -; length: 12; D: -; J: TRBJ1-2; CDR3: CASSLGLYGYTF; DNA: TGTGCCAGCAGCCTGGGCCTTTATGGCTACACCTTC
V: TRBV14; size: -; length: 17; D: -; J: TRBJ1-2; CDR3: CASSQDPKEGWVYGYTF; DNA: TGTGCCAGCAGCCAAGACCCAAAGGAGGGCTGGGTCTATGGCTACACCTTC
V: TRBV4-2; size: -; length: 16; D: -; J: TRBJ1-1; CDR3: CASSQDLTRGETEAFF; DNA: TGTGCCAGCAGCCAAGATTTGACCCGCGGGGAAACTGAAGCTTTCTTT
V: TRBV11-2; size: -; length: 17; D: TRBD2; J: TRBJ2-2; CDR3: CASSLTSGNSNTGELFF; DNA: TGTGCCAGCAGCTTAACTAGCGGGAATTCAAACACCGGGGAGCTGTTTTTT
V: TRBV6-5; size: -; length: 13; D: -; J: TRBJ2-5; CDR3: CASSYASQETQYF; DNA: TGTGCCAGCAGTTATGCCAGCCAAGAGACCCAGTACTTC
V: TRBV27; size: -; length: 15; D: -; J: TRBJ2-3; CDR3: CASGSGLISTDTQYF; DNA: TGTGCCAGTGGGAGCGGGTTAATCTCCACAGATACGCAGTATTTT
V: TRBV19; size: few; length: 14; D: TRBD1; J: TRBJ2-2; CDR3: CASRQGASAGELFF; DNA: TGTGCCAGTAGGCAGGGGGCGAGCGCCGGGGAGCTGTTTTTT
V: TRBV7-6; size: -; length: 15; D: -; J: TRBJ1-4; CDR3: CASSQSSIRGEKLFF; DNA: TGTGCCAGCAGCCAATCAAGCATACGAGGGGAAAAACTGTTTTTT
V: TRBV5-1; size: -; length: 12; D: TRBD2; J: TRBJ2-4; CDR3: CASSGTSGMQYF; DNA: TGCGCCAGCAGCGGAACTAGCGGGATGCAGTACTTC
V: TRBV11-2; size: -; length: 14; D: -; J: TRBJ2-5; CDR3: CASSFFGGKETQYF; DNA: TGTGCCAGCAGCTTTTTTGGGGGGAAGGAGACCCAGTACTTC
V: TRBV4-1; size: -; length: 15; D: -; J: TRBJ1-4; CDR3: CASSPAGGGSEKLFF; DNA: TGCGCCAGCAGCCCCGCTGGGGGCGGGAGTGAAAAACTGTTTTTT
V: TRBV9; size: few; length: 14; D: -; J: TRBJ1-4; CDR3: CASSVEQGGEKLFF; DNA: TGTGCCAGCAGCGTAGAGCAGGGAGGTGAAAAACTGTTTTTT
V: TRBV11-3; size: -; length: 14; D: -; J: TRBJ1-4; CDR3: CASSAPARGEKLFF; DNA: TGTGCCAGCAGCGCGCCGGCTAGGGGCGAAAAACTGTTTTTT
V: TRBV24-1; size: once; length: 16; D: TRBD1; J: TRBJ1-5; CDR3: CATSDRDRGGNQPQHF; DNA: TGTGCCACCAGTGATAGGGACAGGGGTGGCAATCAGCCCCAGCATTTT